These 25 T cell receptor beta chains share one sample of origin, sequenced in a study of pediatric ulcerative colitis. Sequenced by immunoSEQ multiplex PCR; TCRdb stores in-frame clones only, minus some. The data hold approximately 10,000 clones, with approximately 88% observed a single time. The sequencing input was blood. The origin of the receptors is a girl aged 5-17 years with moderate ulcerative colitis.

The CDR3 here is CASSLSWGLAEAFF. CDR3 DNA: TGCGCCAGCAGCTTGAGTTGGGGGCTAGCTGAAGCTTTCTTT. The genes are TRBV5-1 and TRBJ1-1; TRBD1 might be the D (6 bases). CDR1 is SGHRS and CDR2 is YFSETQ in the germline V gene. V lost 1 base to trimming and J lost 6 bases, with 13 bases between them. This CDR3 comprises 14 residues.

The count of this clone is one. V gene TRBV2 combines with J gene TRBJ2-1; 15 bases match TRBD2. This CDR3 has 16 amino acids. Germline CDR1 SNHLY, CDR2 FYNNEI. V shed 7 bases and J 8 bases; nucleotides not matched to a gene: 9. The DNA of the CDR3 is TGTGCCAGCATGTGGACTAGCGGGGGGGCCACGGATGAGCAGTTCTTC. This gives the protein CASMWTSGGATDEQFF.

The gene calls are TRBV19 and TRBJ1-5, with unresolved D. This CDR3 has 12 amino acids. V was trimmed by 5 bases and J by 5 bases, leaving 7 bases between them. CDR1 is LNHDA and CDR2 is SQIVND in the germline V gene (reference sequence). The CDR3 DNA is TGTGCCAGTAGTCCCCCCTATCAGCCCCAGCATTTT. It translates to CASSPPYQPQHF.

This clone is a singleton in its sample. This chain links TRBV30 with TRBJ2-1; D unresolved. Germline assignment: CDR1 GTSNPN and CDR2 SVGIG (reference sequence). V shed 0 bases and J shed 5 bases, with 8 bases lying between them. There are 13 residues in the CDR3. The CDR3 sequence: CAWSVSFDNEQFF. For the CDR3, the DNA is TGTGCCTGGAGTGTATCCTTCGACAATGAGCAGTTCTTC.

V gene TRBV7-9 combines with J gene TRBJ2-2; TRBD2 agrees at 7 bases. Trimming cost V 7 bases and J 6 bases; bases outside gene matches: 14. Germline V gene data show CDR1 as SEHNR and CDR2 as FQNEAQ (reference sequence). This CDR3 has 16 amino acids. The CDR3 region has the DNA TGTGCCAGCAACCATGTCCGGGGGAGGGCGTCCGGGGAGCTGTTTTTT. It codes for CASNHVRGRASGELFF.

The chain joins TRBV2 to TRBJ2-7; no definite D call. V was trimmed by 0 bases and J by 7 bases, leaving 4 bases between them. Germline V gives CDR1 SNHLY, CDR2 FYNNEI. The CDR3 is made up of 11 amino acids. The CDR3 DNA follows: TGTGCCAGCAGTGAAGCAAGAGAGCAGTACTTC. Translation gives CASSEAREQYF.

The V and J genes are TRBV29-1 and TRBJ1-1; 9 bases agree with TRBD1. This CDR3 region has 14 residues. CDR1 is SQVTM and CDR2 is ANQGSEA in the germline V gene. J lost 3 bases, V lost 2 bases, and 4 bases had no gene match. The CDR3 region has the DNA TGCAGCGTTGAAAGGGGACAGGGTTACACTGAAGCTTTCTTT. Its protein product is CSVERGQGYTEAFF.

The chain carries TRBV27 and TRBJ2-7, with 9 bases lining up with TRBD1. The ends lost 5 bases at V and 3 bases at J; junction bases unmatched: 11. From germline, CDR1 is MNHEY and CDR2 SMNVEV (reference sequence). The CDR3 runs 16 residues. Here the CDR3 reads CASSRQTGTGIYEQYF. CDR3 in DNA: TGTGCCAGCAGTAGGCAAACCGGGACAGGGATCTACGAGCAGTACTTC.

This clone has more than one count but fewer than ten. The V call is TRBV7-7, the J call TRBJ2-1; TRBD2 aligns across 14 bases. CDR1 and CDR2 from the germline V gene are SSHAT and FNYEAQ (reference sequence). CDR3 length equals 15 residues. In DNA, the CDR3 is TGTGCTAGCGCACCCGGGACTAGCGGGAGTTGGGAGCAGTTCTTC. Protein: CASAPGTSGSWEQFF.

The chain employs TRBV7-9 and TRBJ1-6; D call uncertain. Per germline, CDR1 SEHNR and CDR2 FQNEAQ (reference sequence). V was pared by 5 bases and J by 6 bases, with 5 bases between. The CDR3 consists of 12 residues. CDR3 nucleotides: TGTGCCAGCAGCCTGGTTAATTCACCCCTCCACTTT. Amino acid sequence: CASSLVNSPLHF.

V gene TRBV7-9 combines with J gene TRBJ2-1; D not certain. Trimming shortened V by 5 bases and J by 8 bases, and 10 bases separated the two germline ends. CDR1 and CDR2 (germline): SEHNR, FQNEAQ (reference sequence). The CDR3 runs to 12 residues. CDR3 in amino acids: CASSPGPDEQFF. The CDR3 coding sequence is TGTGCCAGCAGCCCAGGACCCGATGAGCAGTTCTTC.

CDR3: CASSDRDGGKPQHF. The CDR3 DNA reads TGTGCCAGCAGTGACCGGGACGGCGGGAAGCCCCAGCATTTT. This rearrangement joins TRBV2 to TRBJ1-5, with D possibly matching TRBD1 (5 bases). This CDR3 spans 14 amino acids. The germline V gene has CDR1 SNHLY and CDR2 FYNNEI. V shed 3 bases and J shed 8 bases, with 14 bases lying between them.

This chain uses TRBV13 with TRBJ1-5; no definite D call. This CDR3 is built from 13 residues. CDR1 is PRHDT and CDR2 is FYEKMQ in the germline V gene (reference sequence). V lost 2 bases to trimming and J lost 5 bases, with 7 bases between them. The CDR3 DNA sequence: TGTGCCAGCAGCTTACGGGCCGATCAGCCCCAGCATTTT. Translating it yields CASSLRADQPQHF.

This clone was seen more than once but under ten times. DNA for the CDR3: TGTGCCATCATGGGGCAGGGAGGGAATGAGCAGTTCTTC. It codes for CAIMGQGGNEQFF. The chain combines TRBV10-3 with TRBJ2-1, with TRBD2 matching over 7 bases. Trimming removed 7 bases from V and 7 bases from J; junction bases left unmatched: 7. CDR1 and CDR2 (germline): ENHRY, SYGVKD. This CDR3 contains 13 residues.

This clone occurred once. J is TRBJ2-1 and V is TRBV5-1; tentative D call: TRBD1 (6 bases). This CDR3 comprises 15 residues. Germline values: CDR1 SGHRS, CDR2 YFSETQ. V was pared by 4 bases and J by 8 bases, with 19 bases between. CDR3 amino acids: CASSGRDRYSDEQFF. The CDR3 DNA sequence: TGCGCCAGCAGCGGAAGAGACAGGTATTCCGATGAGCAGTTCTTC.

The CDR3 loop reads CASSALPGSTDTQYF. DNA of the CDR3: TGTGCCAGCAGCGCCCTCCCGGGGAGCACAGATACGCAGTATTTT. The chain links TRBV5-4 to TRBJ2-3; D perhaps matches TRBD2 (5 bases). Trimming left V 4 bases short and J 0 bases short, with 12 bases between. Germline CDR1 is SGHNT and CDR2 is YYREEE (reference sequence). The CDR3 has 15 amino acids.

The J gene is TRBJ2-1, the V gene TRBV7-2; D tentatively reads TRBD1 or TRBD2 (6 bases each). Germline CDR1 and CDR2: SGHTA and FQGNSA. Trimming took off 5 bases at V and 8 bases at J, with 16 bases between the two ends. The CDR3 sequence is 14 residues long. Here the CDR3 reads CASSLRPGGHEQFF. In nucleotides, the CDR3 is TGTGCCAGCAGCCTCCGGCCCGGGGGCCATGAGCAGTTCTTC.

This clone was observed a single time. The chain combines TRBV10-2 with TRBJ1-5; D possibly corresponds to TRBD1 (5 bases). This CDR3 has 12 amino acids. The germline V gene encodes CDR1 WSHSY and CDR2 SAAADI. The germline V and J ends were trimmed by 8 bases and 6 bases, with 11 bases remaining between them. Here the CDR3 DNA reads TGCGCCAGCGGGGACGGCACTCAGCCCCAGCATTTT. Translated: CASGDGTQPQHF.

The chain has TRBV11-2 and TRBJ2-3; 7 bases agree with TRBD2. CDR3 length: 16 amino acids. J gave up 2 bases and V 4 bases, and 9 bases lay outside the gene matches. From germline, CDR1 is SGHAT and CDR2 FQNNGV. CDR3 coding DNA: TGTGCCAGCAGCTCCCCTGTGCGGGAGAACACAGATACGCAGTATTTT. It is translated as CASSSPVRENTDTQYF.

The gene calls are TRBV11-3 and TRBJ2-7; D possibly uses TRBD1 or TRBD2 (5 bases each). The V end was cut by 5 bases, the J end by 0 bases, with 14 bases between. The CDR3 totals 15 residues. CDR1 and CDR2 (germline): SGHNT, YENEEA. CDR3 coding DNA: TGTGCCAGCAGCCCGGACGGGACGAGCTCCTACGAGCAGTACTTC. This codes for CASSPDGTSSYEQYF.

The rearrangement joins TRBV15 to TRBJ1-1; no definite D call. The germline V and J ends were trimmed by 8 bases and 3 bases, with 10 bases remaining between them. CDR1 and CDR2 from the germline V gene are LNHNV and YYDKDF (reference sequence). The CDR3 extends over 12 amino acids. The CDR3 region is CATAGRDTEAFF. Written as DNA, the CDR3 is TGTGCCACCGCAGGTAGAGACACTGAAGCTTTCTTT.

This clone was recorded only once. This sequence joins TRBV10-3 and TRBJ2-1; 12 bases agree with TRBD2. The junction had 1 base not matched to a gene; V was cut back by 4 bases and J by 3 bases. This CDR3 has 15 amino acids. Germline V gives CDR1 ENHRY, CDR2 SYGVKD. In DNA form, the CDR3 reads TGTGCCATCAGTGCTAGCGGGGGGGACTACAATGAGCAGTTCTTC. Protein product: CAISASGGDYNEQFF.

This rearrangement joins TRBV2 to TRBJ2-7, with D possibly TRBD1 on 6 matching bases. Trimming stripped 6 bases from V and 4 bases from J, with 7 bases between. The CDR3 consists of 11 residues. CDR1 and CDR2 (germline): SNHLY, FYNNEI. CDR3 nucleotides: TGTGCCAGCAGGACAGGTTACGAGCAGTACTTC. It encodes CASRTGYEQYF.

The rearrangement links TRBV15 to TRBJ2-2, with D unclear. This CDR3 is built from 14 residues. Germline-derived CDR1 and CDR2 are LNHNV and YYDKDF (reference sequence). V lost 1 base and J lost 4, with 7 bases in between. CDR3 DNA sequence: TGTGCCACCAGCAGAGTCGGGCCCACCGGGGAGCTGTTTTTT. Translating gives CATSRVGPTGELFF.

This sequence joins TRBV28 and TRBJ1-5; the D gene is possibly TRBD1 (5 bases). Germline CDR1 is MDHEN and CDR2 is SYDVKM. The CDR3 loop spans 14 amino acids. V was trimmed by 7 bases and J by 1 base, leaving 11 bases between them. The CDR3 DNA reads as TGTGCCAGCACCGGACAAATAAGCAATCAGCCCCAGCATTTT. It specifies CASTGQISNQPQHF.